The T cell receptor beta chain described here comes from a study of shared clonotypes between healthy human individuals (dated by TCRdb to 2019 to 2021). Regarding the study in general: The cohort included three men and a couple of women between 18 and 49 years of age. To increase sequencing depth and limit assay-specific biases, TCR repertoire library preparation and sequencing were carried out by different laboratories using diverse techniques. Per donor, leukapheresis produced somewhere between about 0.8 and 9 billion PBMCs. Per donor, three plates each were used for CD4 naive and CD4 memory, two for CD8 naive, and one for CD8 memory. To estimate repertoire size and how much clonotype sharing occurs between individuals, the study deeply sequenced the blood TCR repertoires of roughly 5 healthy adults.

Using the deep immunoSEQ assay, multiplex PCR amplified TCR CDR3 regions from genomic DNA. Genomic DNA extracted from each cell subset was distributed evenly over all wells of several immunoSEQ 96-well plates, and each plate served as one replicate. For sorted subsets, around 200 ng genomic DNA, equal to tens of thousands of T cell genomes, was loaded into each replicate PCR. Purified libraries were measured with a Qubit 3.0 fluorometer, size-checked on a Bioanalyzer 2100, and measured again with the KAPA Library Quantification kit. Every immunoSEQ 96-well plate was sequenced on a dedicated single-read 150-cycle Illumina NextSeq 550 flow cell. The original methods were these. Because the immunoSEQ output held only junctional sequences and lacked quality scores, the filtering could not match the filtering applied to full-length reads. Sequences were annotated with PyIR, a Python wrapper for IgBLAST v1.9, and V/J genes and CDR3 were assigned using IMGT germline references. Any read was removed if the V/J assignment was weak (E-value above 1e-6), the CDR3 was missing, or the read contained stop codons, out-of-frame junctions, or ambiguous translated residues. V3J clonotypes were defined by identical inferred V gene, J gene, and CDR3 amino acid sequence. Percentage overlap between repertoires was calculated by dividing the number of shared unique clonotypes by the size of the smaller repertoire. RTK rarefaction, the Chao1 estimator, and Recon v2.1 estimates of unobserved clonotypes were used to assess repertoire richness. OLGA was used to compute generation probabilities for all TCRbeta clonotypes that the gDNA method yielded from a handful of donors. Here the immuneACCESS table is served through TCRdb, limited to in-frame sequences with V and J called. Missing clones are a known gap in these copies; in checked studies unresolved V genes cover under half, and the rest lacks a known reason. Clone size and the V and J calls come from that table; the DNA yielded D and trimming. This sample lists approximately 530,000 clones; almost 97% were detected once. The top ten constitute 0.06% of the sample.

V lost 5 bases and J lost 0 bases, and the count of bases not matched to a germline gene is 1. Per the germline V gene (reference sequence), LNHDA is the CDR1 and SQIVND is the CDR2. The cysteine opens and the phenylalanine closes a CDR3 of 15 amino acids. Of all the DNA, just the CDR3 is kept, 45 bases in frame from base 1. Summary of the overall study and its limitations: Compared with non-shared clonotypes, clonotypes shared by all four sorted-subset donors had higher generation probabilities. Sampling was restricted to blood, and TCR repertoires in tissue are likely to differ from TCR repertoires in blood. The small number of donors limited the genetic and exposure-history diversity represented. Incomplete sequencing was indicated by rarefaction of sorted-subset datasets, despite the large sequencing depth. Approximately 5% of naive CD4, roughly 3.6% of naive CD8, about 2.4% of memory CD4, and 0.35% to 0.4% of memory CD8 clonotypes were shared across a few donors. Based on pairwise subsampling, the degree of clonotype sharing among donors was expected to be affected by sequencing depth. Larger estimated clonotype richness was generally found for naive subsets than for memory subsets.

On this clone: It has no known antigen specificity. No qualities accompany the bases; no much larger clone lies one base away.

Donors were healthy HIV-negative adults with no recently reported acute infections or vaccinations. All donors were Caucasian adults living in Nashville, Tennessee, USA. CD4+ T cells were enriched through magnetic negative selection, after which naive cells were positively selected on CD45RA and the remaining negative fraction served as the memory subset. Blood was collected by leukapheresis, and PBMCs were isolated by Ficoll-Histopaque density gradient centrifugation and then cryopreserved in liquid nitrogen vapor phase. Analytical flow cytometry was used to check the purity and quantity of each magnetically sorted T cell population. Genomic DNA was isolated from every sorted fraction and measured by UV absorbance on a Nanodrop 2000c.

The chain is encoded by TRBV19 joined to TRBJ2-2; a stretch of 9 junction bases matches TRBD2. The sample consisted of naive CD4+ T cells sorted from blood. The cell subset or site label on this specimen signifies: CD45RA+ positively selected. The sequence came from a woman aged 25 to 39 in good health. The CDR3: CASSGGRANTGELFF. The DNA sequence is given as TGTGCCAGTAGTGGCGGGAGGGCGAACACCGGGGAGCTGTTTTTT.